The T cell receptor beta chain described here comes from a study of OX40 agonist ivuxolimab in advanced cancers. The overall study: A male proportion of more than 75% was recorded, with mean age approximately 57 years and range roughly 23 to 79.

Germline CDR1 is MNHEY and CDR2 is SMNVEV (reference sequence). V lost 4 bases, J lost 7 bases, and 14 bases lay in between. The CDR3 extends over 15 amino acids. Sequenced by immunoSEQ multiplex PCR; TCRdb stores in-frame clones only, minus some. The sample has tens of thousands of clones; more than 75% are singletons. The chain joins TRBV27 to TRBJ1-6, with D uncertain. The receptor was isolated from an adult with an advanced solid tumor such as melanoma, head and neck, liver or kidney cancer. The material sequenced was CD4+ or CD8+ T cells sorted from blood, taken in a trial of the OX40 agonist ivuxolimab. The CDR3 is CASSSFPTVNSPLHF. Written as DNA, the CDR3 is TGTGCCAGCAGTTCCTTCCCCACAGTCAATTCACCCCTCCACTTT.